This T cell receptor beta chain comes out of a study of T-cell reconstitution after alpha-beta-depleted transplantation in children. To note about this clonotype: Its antigen remains unknown.

Study-level findings and limits: It was reported that alpha-beta T cells came from several hundred expanded graft clones (about two months after transplant).

The authors prepared the TCRbeta library with unique molecular identifiers. TCRdb recomputed calls from the PCR reads with MiXCR, one row per CDR3 protein. In the table there are hundreds of thousands of distinct CDR3 sequences, roughly 15% of which are singletons. Trimming stripped 0 bases from V and 8 bases from J, with 6 bases between. CDR1 is SGDLS and CDR2 is YYNGEE in the germline V gene. This CDR3 has 13 residues. The sequence came from a male patient between 5 and 17 years old who had a stem cell transplant for acute lymphoblastic leukemia, so the T cells may come from the graft donor. The J gene is TRBJ1-6, the V gene TRBV9; D remains unclear. The sequences come from PBMCs, mostly from graft donor cells, collected 360 days after TCRalphabeta/CD19-depleted stem cell transplant. In DNA, the CDR3 is TGTGCCAGCAGCGTAGACAGCTATTCACCCCTCCACTTT. Translation gives CASSVDSYSPLHF.